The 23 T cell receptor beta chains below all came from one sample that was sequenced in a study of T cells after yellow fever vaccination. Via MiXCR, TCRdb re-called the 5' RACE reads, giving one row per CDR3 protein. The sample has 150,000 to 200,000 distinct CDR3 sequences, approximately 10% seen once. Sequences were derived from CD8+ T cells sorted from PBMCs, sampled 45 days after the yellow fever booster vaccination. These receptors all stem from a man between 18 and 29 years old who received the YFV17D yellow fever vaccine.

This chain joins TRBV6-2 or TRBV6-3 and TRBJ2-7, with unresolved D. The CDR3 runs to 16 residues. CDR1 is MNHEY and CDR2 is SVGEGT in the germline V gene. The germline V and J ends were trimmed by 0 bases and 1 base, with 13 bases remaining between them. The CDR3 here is CASSYSSSIDSYEQYF. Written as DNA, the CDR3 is TGTGCCAGCAGTTACTCCTCTAGTATTGATTCCTACGAGCAGTACTTC.

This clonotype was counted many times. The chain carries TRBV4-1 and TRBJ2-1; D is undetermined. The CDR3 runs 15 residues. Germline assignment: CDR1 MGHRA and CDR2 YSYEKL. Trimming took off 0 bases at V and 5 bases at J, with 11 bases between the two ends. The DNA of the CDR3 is TGCGCCAGCAGCCAAGAAGCCGCTACGGACAATGAGCAGTTCTTC. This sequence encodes CASSQEAATDNEQFF.

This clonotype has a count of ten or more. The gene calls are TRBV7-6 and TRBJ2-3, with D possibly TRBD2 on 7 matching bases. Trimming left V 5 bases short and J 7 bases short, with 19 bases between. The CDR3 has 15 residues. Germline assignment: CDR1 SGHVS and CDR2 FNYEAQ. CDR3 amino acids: CASSDAGAGSHTQYF. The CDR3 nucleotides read TGTGCCAGCAGCGACGCGGGGGCCGGGTCTCATACGCAGTATTTT.

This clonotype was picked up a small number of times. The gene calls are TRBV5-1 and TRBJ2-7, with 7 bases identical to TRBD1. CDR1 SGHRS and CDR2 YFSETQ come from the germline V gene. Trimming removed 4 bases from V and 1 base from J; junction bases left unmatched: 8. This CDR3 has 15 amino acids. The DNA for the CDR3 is TGCGCCAGCAGCGCACGGGCAGGGGGTTCCTACGAGCAGTACGTC. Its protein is CASSARAGGSYEQYV.

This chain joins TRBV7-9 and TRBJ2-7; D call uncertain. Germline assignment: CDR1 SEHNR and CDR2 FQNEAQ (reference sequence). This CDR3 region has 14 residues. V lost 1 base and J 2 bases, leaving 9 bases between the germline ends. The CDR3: CASSLEGGTYEQYV. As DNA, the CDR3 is TGTGCCAGCAGCTTAGAGGGCGGAACCTACGAGCAGTACGTC.

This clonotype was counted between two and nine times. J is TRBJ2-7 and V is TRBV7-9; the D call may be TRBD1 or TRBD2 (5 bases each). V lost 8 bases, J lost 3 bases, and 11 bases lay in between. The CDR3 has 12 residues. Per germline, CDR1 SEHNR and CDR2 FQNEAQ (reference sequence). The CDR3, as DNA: TGTGCCAGCGGAAGGGACGTCTACGAGCAGTACTTC. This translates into CASGRDVYEQYF.

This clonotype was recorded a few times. DNA of the CDR3: TGCAGTGCAGTCTTGGGGGGTGGCATTCAGTACTTC. This codes for CSAVLGGGIQYF. The chain is built from TRBV20-1 and TRBJ2-4; D possibly corresponds to TRBD2 (6 bases). This CDR3 is built from 12 residues. Germline values: CDR1 DFQATT, CDR2 SNEGSKA (reference sequence). The ends were cut back, 6 bases at V and 9 bases at J, with 15 bases in the middle.

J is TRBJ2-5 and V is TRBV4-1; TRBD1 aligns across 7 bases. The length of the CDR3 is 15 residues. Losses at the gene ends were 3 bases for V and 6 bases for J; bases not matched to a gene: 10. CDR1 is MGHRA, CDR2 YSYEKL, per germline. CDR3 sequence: CASSQLFTGEQTQYF. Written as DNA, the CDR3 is TGCGCCAGCAGCCAGCTCTTTACAGGGGAACAGACCCAGTACTTC.

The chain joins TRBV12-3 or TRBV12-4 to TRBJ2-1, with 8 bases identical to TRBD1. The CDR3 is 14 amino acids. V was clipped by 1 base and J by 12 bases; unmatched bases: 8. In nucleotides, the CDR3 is TGTGCCAGCAGTTTAGGCCAGGGGGCGGTGGGGCAGTTCTTC. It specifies CASSLGQGAVGQFF.

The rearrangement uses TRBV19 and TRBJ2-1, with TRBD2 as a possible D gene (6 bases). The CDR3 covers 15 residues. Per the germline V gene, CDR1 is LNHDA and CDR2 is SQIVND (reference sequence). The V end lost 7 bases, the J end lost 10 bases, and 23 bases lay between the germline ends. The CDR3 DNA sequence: TGTGCCAGTAATCGTTCCCCCGGCGGGATGGGCGAGCAGTTCTTC. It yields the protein CASNRSPGGMGEQFF.

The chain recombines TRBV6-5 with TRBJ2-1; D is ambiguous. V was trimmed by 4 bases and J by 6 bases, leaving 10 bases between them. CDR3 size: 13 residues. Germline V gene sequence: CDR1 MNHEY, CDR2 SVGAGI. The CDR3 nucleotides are TGTGCCAGCAGTTTCGACTCGACCAATGAGCAGTTCTTC. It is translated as CASSFDSTNEQFF.

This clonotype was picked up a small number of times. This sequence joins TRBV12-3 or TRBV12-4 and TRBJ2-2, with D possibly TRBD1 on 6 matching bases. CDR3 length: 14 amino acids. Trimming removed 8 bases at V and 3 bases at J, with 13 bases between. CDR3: CASYRAGDTGELFF. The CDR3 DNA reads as TGTGCCAGCTACAGGGCCGGGGACACCGGGGAGCTGTTTTTT.

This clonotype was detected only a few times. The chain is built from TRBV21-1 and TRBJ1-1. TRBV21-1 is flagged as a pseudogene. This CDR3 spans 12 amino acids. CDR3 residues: CASRVRYTEAFF. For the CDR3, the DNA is TGTGCCAGCAGAGTGCGGTACACTGAAGCTTTCTTT.

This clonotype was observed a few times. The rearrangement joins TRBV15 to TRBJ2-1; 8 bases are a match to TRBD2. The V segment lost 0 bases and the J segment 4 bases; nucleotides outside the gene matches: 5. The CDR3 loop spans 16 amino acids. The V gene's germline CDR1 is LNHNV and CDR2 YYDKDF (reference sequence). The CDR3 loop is CATSRDRLAGYNEQFF. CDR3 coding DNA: TGTGCCACCAGCAGAGATAGGCTAGCGGGTTACAATGAGCAGTTCTTC.

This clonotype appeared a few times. This CDR3 reads CASSEVGPSQYF. The CDR3 DNA reads TGTGCCAGCAGCGAGGTAGGGCCGTCGCAGTATTTT. The genes are TRBV7-9 and TRBJ2-3; no definite D call. The CDR3 is 12 amino acids. Germline V gene lookup returns CDR1 SEHNR and CDR2 FQNEAQ (reference sequence). V was pared by 5 bases and J by 10 bases, with 13 bases between.

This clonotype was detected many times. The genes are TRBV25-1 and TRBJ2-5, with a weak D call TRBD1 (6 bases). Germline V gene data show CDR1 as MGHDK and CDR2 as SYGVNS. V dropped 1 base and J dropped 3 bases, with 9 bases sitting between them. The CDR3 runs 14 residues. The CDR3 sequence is CASSEFNREETQYF. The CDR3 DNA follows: TGTGCCAGCAGTGAATTTAACAGGGAAGAGACCCAGTACTTC.

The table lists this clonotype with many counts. The CDR3 nucleotides read TGCGCCAGCAGCCGCCCTACAGGGGAAAGCACAGATACGCAGTATTTT. Translated, it gives CASSRPTGESTDTQYF. The J gene is TRBJ2-3, the V gene TRBV5-1; 7 bases agree with TRBD1. The CDR3 has 16 amino acids. The germline V gene has CDR1 SGHRS and CDR2 YFSETQ. V lost 4 bases to trimming and J lost 0 bases; unmatched junction nucleotides: 8.

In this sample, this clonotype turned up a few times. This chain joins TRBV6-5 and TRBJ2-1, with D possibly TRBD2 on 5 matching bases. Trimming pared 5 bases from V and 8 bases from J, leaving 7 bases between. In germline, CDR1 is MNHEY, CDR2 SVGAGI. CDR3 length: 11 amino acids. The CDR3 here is CASSPGDEQFF. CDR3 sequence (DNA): TGTGCCAGCAGTCCCGGGGATGAGCAGTTCTTC.

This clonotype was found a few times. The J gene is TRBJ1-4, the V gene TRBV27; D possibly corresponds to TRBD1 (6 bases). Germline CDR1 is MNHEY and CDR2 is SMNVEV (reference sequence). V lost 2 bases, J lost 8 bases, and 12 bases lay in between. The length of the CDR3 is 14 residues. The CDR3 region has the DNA TGTGCCAGCAGTTTAGAACAGGGAAAGGAAAAACTGTTTTTT. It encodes CASSLEQGKEKLFF.

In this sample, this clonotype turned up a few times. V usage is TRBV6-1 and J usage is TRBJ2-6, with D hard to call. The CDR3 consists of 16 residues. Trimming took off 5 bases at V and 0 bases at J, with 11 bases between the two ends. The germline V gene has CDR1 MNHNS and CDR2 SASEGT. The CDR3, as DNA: TGTGCCAGCAGTCAGAGACTCAGCTCTGGGGCCAACGTCCTGACTTTC. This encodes CASSQRLSSGANVLTF.

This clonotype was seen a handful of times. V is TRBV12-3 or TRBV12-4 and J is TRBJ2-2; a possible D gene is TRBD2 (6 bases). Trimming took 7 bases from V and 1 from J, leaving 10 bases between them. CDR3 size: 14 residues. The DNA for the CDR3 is TGTGCCAGCACCGGGGAGGTGAACACCGGGGAGCTGTTTTTT. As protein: CASTGEVNTGELFF.

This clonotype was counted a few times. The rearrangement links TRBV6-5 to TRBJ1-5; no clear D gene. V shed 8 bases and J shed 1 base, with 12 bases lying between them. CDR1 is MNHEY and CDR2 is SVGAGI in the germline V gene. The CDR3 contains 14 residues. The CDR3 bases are TGTGCCAGCTCCCCTACAGAGAGCAATCAGCCCCAGCATTTT. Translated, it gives CASSPTESNQPQHF.

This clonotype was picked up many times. CDR3 in amino acids: CASSPTPTSSAPSYEQYV. Written as DNA, the CDR3 is TGCGCCAGCAGCCCAACTCCTACTAGTTCCGCTCCCTCCTACGAGCAGTACGTC. V gene TRBV5-1 combines with J gene TRBJ2-7, with D possibly matching TRBD2 (5 bases). With 4 bases removed from V and 0 bases from J, the gap between germline ends came to 23 bases. Germline CDR1 reads SGHRS; CDR2 reads YFSETQ. This CDR3 comprises 18 residues.